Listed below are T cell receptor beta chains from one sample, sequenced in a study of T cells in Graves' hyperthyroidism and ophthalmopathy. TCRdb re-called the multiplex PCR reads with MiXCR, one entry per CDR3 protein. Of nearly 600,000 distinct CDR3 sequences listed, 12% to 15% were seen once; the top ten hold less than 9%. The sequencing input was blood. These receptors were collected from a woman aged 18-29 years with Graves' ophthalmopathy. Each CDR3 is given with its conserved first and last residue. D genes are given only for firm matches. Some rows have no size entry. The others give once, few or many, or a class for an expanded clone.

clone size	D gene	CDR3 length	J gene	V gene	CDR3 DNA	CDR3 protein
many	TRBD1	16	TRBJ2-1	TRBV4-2	TGTGCCAGCAGCCAAGATGCTACAGGGGGCTACAATGAGCAGTTCTTC	CASSQDATGGYNEQFF
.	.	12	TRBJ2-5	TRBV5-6	TGTGCCAGCCGCTATGGTGTAGAGACCCAGTACTTC	CASRYGVETQYF
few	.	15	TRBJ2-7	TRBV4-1	TGCGCCAGCAGCCAAGGACTAGTCCGCCCCTACGAGCAGTACTTC	CASSQGLVRPYEQYF
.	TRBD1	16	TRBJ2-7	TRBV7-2	TGTGCCAGCAGCCCCCACGGGACAGCGAGCTCCTACGAGCAGTACTTC	CASSPHGTASSYEQYF
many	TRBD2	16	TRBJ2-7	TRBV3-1	TGTGCCAGCAGCCAAGATTTACTAGCGGAAGCCTACGAGCAGTACTTC	CASSQDLLAEAYEQYF
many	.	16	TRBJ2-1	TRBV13	TGTGCCAGCAGCTTAGTTTGGTCGGGGGCCTACAATGAGCAGTTCTTC	CASSLVWSGAYNEQFF
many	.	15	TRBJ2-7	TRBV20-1	TGCAGTGCTAGAGAACCGGGTAGCATGGTTGGCGAGCAGTACTTC	CSAREPGSMVGEQYF
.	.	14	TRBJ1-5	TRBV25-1	TGTGCCAGCAGTGAAGGGGACGGCAATCAGCCCCAGCATTTT	CASSEGDGNQPQHF
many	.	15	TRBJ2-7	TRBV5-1	TGCGCCAGCAGCTCAATTGACGGGACAACCTACGAGCAGTACTTC	CASSSIDGTTYEQYF
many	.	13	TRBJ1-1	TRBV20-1	TGCAGTGCCCCGCTACCGATGAACACTGAAGCTTTCTTT	CSAPLPMNTEAFF
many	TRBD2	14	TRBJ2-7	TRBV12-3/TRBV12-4	TGTGCCAGCAGGGCGACTAGCGGGGGGAACGAGCAGTACTTC	CASRATSGGNEQYF
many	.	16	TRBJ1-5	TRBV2	TGTGCCAGCAACCCTAACCGGAGGGTTAGCAATCAGCCCCAGCATTTT	CASNPNRRVSNQPQHF
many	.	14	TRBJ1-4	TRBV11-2	TGTGCCAGCAGCTCAACAGGATTGGTGGAAAAACTGTTTTTT	CASSSTGLVEKLFF
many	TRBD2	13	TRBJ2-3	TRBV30	TGTGCCTGGAGTGGCGGGAGTTCAGATACGCAGTATTTT	CAWSGGSSDTQYF
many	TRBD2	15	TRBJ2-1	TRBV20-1	TGCAGTGCTAGTGGACTAGCGGGGTACTACAATGAGCAGTTCTTC	CSASGLAGYYNEQFF
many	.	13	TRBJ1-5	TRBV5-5	TGTGCCAGCACCCCTACGCTCGAGCAGCCCCAGCATTTT	CASTPTLEQPQHF
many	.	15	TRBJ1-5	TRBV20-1	TGCAGTGCTAGAGTCCCTGGGGGTGGCAATCAGCCCCAGCATTTT	CSARVPGGGNQPQHF